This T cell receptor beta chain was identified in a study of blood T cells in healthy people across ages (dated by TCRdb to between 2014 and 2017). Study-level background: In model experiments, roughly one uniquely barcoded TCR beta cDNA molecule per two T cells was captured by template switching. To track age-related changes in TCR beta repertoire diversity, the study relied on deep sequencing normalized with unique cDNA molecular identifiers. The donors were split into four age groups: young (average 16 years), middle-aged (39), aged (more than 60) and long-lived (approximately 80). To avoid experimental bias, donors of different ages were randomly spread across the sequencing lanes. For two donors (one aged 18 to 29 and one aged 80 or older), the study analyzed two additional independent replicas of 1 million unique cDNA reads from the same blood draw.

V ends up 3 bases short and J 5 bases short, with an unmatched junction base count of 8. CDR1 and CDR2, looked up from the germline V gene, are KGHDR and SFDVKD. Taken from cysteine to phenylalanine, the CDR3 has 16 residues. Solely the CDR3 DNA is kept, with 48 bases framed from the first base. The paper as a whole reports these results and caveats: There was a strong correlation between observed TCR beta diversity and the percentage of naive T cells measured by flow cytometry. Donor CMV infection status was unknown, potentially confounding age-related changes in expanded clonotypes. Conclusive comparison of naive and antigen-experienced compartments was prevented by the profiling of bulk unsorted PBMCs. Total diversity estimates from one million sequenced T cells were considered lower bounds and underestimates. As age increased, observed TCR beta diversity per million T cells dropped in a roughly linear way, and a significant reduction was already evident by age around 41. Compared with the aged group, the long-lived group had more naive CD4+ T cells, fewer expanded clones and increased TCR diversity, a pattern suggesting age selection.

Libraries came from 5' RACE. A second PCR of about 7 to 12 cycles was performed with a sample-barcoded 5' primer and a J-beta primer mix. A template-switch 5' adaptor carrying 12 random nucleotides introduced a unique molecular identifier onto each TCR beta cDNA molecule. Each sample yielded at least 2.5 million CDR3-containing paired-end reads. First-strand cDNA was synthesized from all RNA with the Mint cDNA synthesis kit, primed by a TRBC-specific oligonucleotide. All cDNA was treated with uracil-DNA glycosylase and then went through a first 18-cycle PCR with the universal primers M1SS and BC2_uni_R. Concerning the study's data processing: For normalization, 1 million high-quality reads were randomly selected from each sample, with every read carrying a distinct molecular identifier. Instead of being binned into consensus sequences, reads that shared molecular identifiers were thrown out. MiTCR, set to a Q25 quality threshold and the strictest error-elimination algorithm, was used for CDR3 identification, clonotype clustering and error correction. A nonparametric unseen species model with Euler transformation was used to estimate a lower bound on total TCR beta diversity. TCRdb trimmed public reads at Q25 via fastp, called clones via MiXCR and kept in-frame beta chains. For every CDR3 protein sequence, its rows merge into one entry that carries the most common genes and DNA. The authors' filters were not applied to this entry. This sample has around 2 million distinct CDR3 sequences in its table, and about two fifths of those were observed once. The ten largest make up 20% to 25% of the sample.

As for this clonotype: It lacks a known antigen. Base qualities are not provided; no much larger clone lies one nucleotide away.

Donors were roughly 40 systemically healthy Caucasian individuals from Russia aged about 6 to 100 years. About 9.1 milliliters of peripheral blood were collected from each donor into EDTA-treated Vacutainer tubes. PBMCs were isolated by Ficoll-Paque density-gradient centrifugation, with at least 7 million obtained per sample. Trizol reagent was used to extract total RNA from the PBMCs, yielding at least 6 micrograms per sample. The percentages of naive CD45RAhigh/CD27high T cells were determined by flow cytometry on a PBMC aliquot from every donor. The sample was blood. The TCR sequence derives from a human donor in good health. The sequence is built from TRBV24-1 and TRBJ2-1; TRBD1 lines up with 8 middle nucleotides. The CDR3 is CATSDPTGQVDNEQFF. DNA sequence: TGTGCCACCAGTGATCCGACGGGACAGGTTGACAATGAGCAGTTCTTC.